Below, 22 T cell receptor beta chains from the same sample are listed, as sequenced in a study of CD8+CD57+ T cells in acquired aplastic anemia. Patients chosen for sequencing had shown CD8+CD57+ cell expansion by flow cytometry. It was genomic DNA that served as the template for profiling TCR beta VDJ and CDR3. TCRdb re-called the reads with MiXCR, one entry per CDR3 protein. Among 450,000 to 550,000 distinct CDR3 sequences listed, about a third were seen once. Sample: sorted CD4+, CD8+, or CD8+CD57+ T cells (not recorded which) from PBMCs. The receptors stem from a human donor with aplastic anemia.

The chain has TRBV24-1 and TRBJ1-5; weak D call: TRBD1 (5 bases). This CDR3 has 14 amino acids. Trimming stripped 3 bases from V and 5 bases from J, with 10 bases between. The germline CDR1 and CDR2 sequences are KGHDR and SFDVKD. CDR3 nucleotide sequence: TGTGCCACCAGTGATGGGGCGAGCGATCAGCCCCAGCATTTT. It yields the protein CATSDGASDQPQHF.

In its sample, this clonotype was seen many times. The chain joins TRBV7-9 to TRBJ1-5; no clear D. Germline V gene lookup returns CDR1 SEHNR and CDR2 FQNEAQ (reference sequence). The ends were cut back, 3 bases at V and 5 bases at J, with 8 bases in the middle. CDR3 length equals 13 residues. This chain's CDR3 is CASSFAGDQPQHF. The CDR3 DNA reads as TGTGCCAGCAGCTTCGCCGGGGATCAGCCCCAGCATTTT.

On this clonotype: This may arise from a read error, as a much more abundant clone is one base away. V gene TRBV29-1 combines with J gene TRBJ2-2, with D possibly matching TRBD1 (6 bases). CDR1 is SQVTM and CDR2 is ANQGSEA in the germline V gene. The CDR3 extends over 16 amino acids. This CDR3 reads CSARIRTAMNTGELLF. DNA of the CDR3: TGCAGCGCTCGAATCAGGACAGCGATGAACACCGGGGAGCTGTTGTTT.

This clonotype was counted once. J is TRBJ2-7 and V is TRBV6-7, with 16 bases lining up with TRBD2. TRBV6-7 is flagged as an ORF with uncertain function. This CDR3 has 19 residues. The V gene end was trimmed by 2 bases and the J gene end by 6 bases; junction bases not matched to a gene: 13. DNA of the CDR3: TGTGCCAGCAGTTACACCGGGACTAGCGGGGGGGCCGCCAGTGGCGAGCAGTACTTC. Its translation is CASSYTGTSGGAASGEQYF.

A few counts support this clonotype. This chain connects TRBV6-1 to TRBJ2-7; tentative D call: TRBD2 (6 bases). V was pared by 6 bases and J by 3 bases, with 12 bases between. Per germline, CDR1 MNHNS and CDR2 SASEGT. This CDR3 region has 13 residues. Here the CDR3 DNA reads TGTGCCAGCAGCCGTGGGACTTACTACGAGCAGTACTTC. It specifies CASSRGTYYEQYF.

Notes on this clonotype: A read error may explain this, as a much larger clone is one base away. V usage is TRBV9 and J usage is TRBJ2-5; tentative D call: TRBD2 (6 bases). There are 14 residues in the CDR3. The germline V gene has CDR1 SGDLS and CDR2 YYNGEE. The DNA for the CDR3 is TGTGCCGGCAGCGCGGGGCTGGCCCAAGAGACCCAGTACTTC. It translates to CAGSAGLAQETQYF. Full variable domain (outside the CDR3, taken from reference TRBV9 and TRBJ2-5): DSGVTQTPKHLITATGQRVTLRCSPRSGDLSVYWYQQSLDQGLQFLIQYYNGEERAKGNILERFSAQQFPDLHSELNLSSLELGDSALYFCAGSAGLAQETQYFGPGTRLLVL.

The V gene is TRBV14, the J gene TRBJ2-5; D might be TRBD1 or TRBD2, each matching 6 bases. This CDR3 contains 13 residues. The V gene lost 1 base and the J gene lost 5 bases, with 8 bases spanning the gap. Looked up from germline, CDR1 is SGHDN and CDR2 is FVKESK. The CDR3 is CASSQAGAETQYF. CDR3 nucleotide sequence: TGTGCCAGCAGCCAAGCGGGGGCCGAGACCCAGTACTTC.

This clonotype turned up a few times. The chain recombines TRBV19 with TRBJ1-5; 9 nucleotides agree with TRBD1. V trimming: 6 bases; J trimming: 6 bases; junction bases outside the gene matches: 9. This CDR3 region has 15 residues. Germline CDR1 reads LNHDA; CDR2 reads SQIVND (reference sequence). The CDR3 nucleotides read TGTGCCAGTAGATCCGGGACAGGGAGAAGTCAGCCCCAGCATTTT. This translates into CASRSGTGRSQPQHF.

There are many counts of this clonotype. The chain combines TRBV11-2 with TRBJ1-6, with D uncertain. Trimming took off 3 bases at V and 4 bases at J, with 13 bases between the two ends. The CDR3 totals 16 residues. Germline CDR1 is SGHAT and CDR2 is FQNNGV. In DNA, the CDR3 is TGTGCCAGCAGCTTCCACACGGACCTGTATAATTCACCCCTCCACTTT. Amino acid sequence: CASSFHTDLYNSPLHF.

The CDR3 is CASSDHLGTSGNIFYEQYF. Here the CDR3 DNA reads TGCGCCAGCAGTGACCACCTTGGGACTAGCGGGAACATTTTCTACGAGCAGTACTTC. This sequence joins TRBV10-2 and TRBJ2-7; 13 bases are a match to TRBD2. CDR1 and CDR2 (germline): WSHSY, SAAADI. There are 19 residues in the CDR3. After removal of 3 bases from V and 3 bases from J, the junction contained 14 bases not matched to a gene.

Remarks on this clonotype: The junction departs from the called germline gene at one end, perhaps through a read error. The V and J genes are TRBV5-1 and TRBJ2-3, with D unresolved. The CDR3 sequence is 15 residues long. CDR1 is SGHRS, CDR2 YFSETQ, per germline. The CDR3 sequence: CASTSLGSSLNTQCF. CDR3 sequence (DNA): TGCGCCAGCACTTCCCTCGGTAGCTCCCTGAATACGCAGTGTTTT.

This clonotype has ten or more counts. The J gene is TRBJ1-5, the V gene TRBV7-9, with TRBD1 as a possible D gene (6 bases). V was pared by 8 bases and J by 4 bases, with 9 bases between. This CDR3 has 12 amino acids. Germline V gene sequence: CDR1 SEHNR, CDR2 FQNEAQ (reference sequence). The CDR3 nucleotides are TGTGCCAGCCGTACAGGGAATCAGCCCCAGCATTTT. Its protein product is CASRTGNQPQHF.

The rearrangement links TRBV5-6 to TRBJ2-7, with 9 positions matching TRBD1. In germline, CDR1 is SGHDT, CDR2 YYEEEE. The CDR3 totals 15 residues. The ends lost 1 base at V and 3 bases at J; junction bases unmatched: 5. The CDR3 DNA reads as TGTGCCAGCAGCTTGTCGCACAGGGGGCACTACGAGCAGTACTTC. Residues: CASSLSHRGHYEQYF.

V usage is TRBV20-1 and J usage is TRBJ2-1, with 10 bases identical to TRBD2. The CDR3 totals 18 residues. The ends lost 1 base at V and 0 bases at J; junction bases unmatched: 9. Germline assignment: CDR1 DFQATT and CDR2 SNEGSKA (reference sequence). CDR3 sequence (DNA): TGCAGTGCTAGAGGGACTAGCGGAATGTCAAGCTCCTACAATGAGCAGTTCTTC. Residues: CSARGTSGMSSSYNEQFF.

This sequence joins TRBV19 and TRBJ1-2; the D gene is possibly TRBD1 (6 bases). The V gene's germline CDR1 is LNHDA and CDR2 SQIVND (reference sequence). V gave up 5 bases and J gave up 4 bases, with 14 bases separating them. CDR3 length: 14 amino acids. This CDR3 is CASSPGQPFYGYTF. In DNA, the CDR3 is TGTGCCAGTAGTCCAGGACAGCCTTTCTATGGCTACACCTTC.

This clonotype was seen a handful of times. The chain employs TRBV7-6 and TRBJ2-5, with 7 bases matching TRBD2. Looked up from germline, CDR1 is SGHVS and CDR2 is FNYEAQ. The CDR3 has 15 residues. J lost 5 bases, V lost 4 bases, and 10 bases had no gene match. CDR3 in DNA: TGTGCCAGCAGCTCAGCGGGACCGATTCGGGAGACCCAGTACTTC. Translating it yields CASSSAGPIRETQYF.

The rearrangement joins TRBV24-1 to TRBJ1-5; D call uncertain. The CDR3 extends over 13 amino acids. V was clipped by 6 bases and J by 7 bases, with 12 bases between them. The V gene's germline CDR1 is KGHDR and CDR2 SFDVKD. The CDR3 DNA sequence: TGTGCCACCAGTTCAAGTTATAGCCAGCCCCAGCATTTT. It is translated as CATSSSYSQPQHF.

This clonotype was counted ten times or more. The gene calls are TRBV29-1 and TRBJ2-1; D unresolved. CDR3 length: 14 residues. The V gene lost 3 bases and the J gene lost 4 bases, with 13 bases spanning the gap. Germline CDR1 is SQVTM and CDR2 is ANQGSEA. The DNA of the CDR3 is TGCAGCGTTGAGCGTGGAGAAGATTACAATGAGCAGTTCTTC. Protein product: CSVERGEDYNEQFF.

This chain links TRBV25-1 with TRBJ1-2; tentatively, D is TRBD1 (5 bases). Per germline, CDR1 MGHDK and CDR2 SYGVNS. Trimming took 2 bases from V and 3 from J, leaving 13 bases between them. CDR3 size: 15 residues. CDR3 loop: CASSEGDLDYYGYTF. CDR3 nucleotides: TGTGCCAGCAGTGAAGGGGACTTAGATTACTATGGCTACACCTTC.

The rearrangement links TRBV27 to TRBJ2-6; no firm D call. The CDR3 sequence is 18 residues long. V was clipped by 2 bases and J by 0 bases, with 14 bases between them. Germline CDR1 MNHEY, CDR2 SMNVEV (reference sequence). CDR3 sequence: CASSLGVRALSGANVLTF. The DNA of the CDR3 is TGTGCCAGCAGTTTAGGGGTTCGGGCCCTCTCTGGGGCCAACGTCCTGACTTTC.

The J gene is TRBJ1-5, the V gene TRBV29-1; 8 bases map to TRBD1. After removal of 6 bases from V and 6 bases from J, the junction contained 10 bases not matched to a gene. The CDR3 is made up of 14 amino acids. The germline V gene has CDR1 SQVTM and CDR2 ANQGSEA. The CDR3 coding sequence is TGCAGCGTGGTGGACAGGGTGTCCGGTCAGCCCCAGCATTTT. Protein product: CSVVDRVSGQPQHF.

The chain carries TRBV7-2 and TRBJ1-1, with 7 bases that match TRBD1. Germline trimming cut 2 bases from V and 3 bases from J; bases unmatched to any gene: 9. The CDR3 is 16 residues long. Germline-derived CDR1 and CDR2 are SGHTA and FQGNSA. The CDR3 protein is CASSLRAGQIYTEAFF. The CDR3 DNA reads TGTGCCAGCAGCTTAAGAGCGGGACAGATTTACACTGAAGCTTTCTTT.